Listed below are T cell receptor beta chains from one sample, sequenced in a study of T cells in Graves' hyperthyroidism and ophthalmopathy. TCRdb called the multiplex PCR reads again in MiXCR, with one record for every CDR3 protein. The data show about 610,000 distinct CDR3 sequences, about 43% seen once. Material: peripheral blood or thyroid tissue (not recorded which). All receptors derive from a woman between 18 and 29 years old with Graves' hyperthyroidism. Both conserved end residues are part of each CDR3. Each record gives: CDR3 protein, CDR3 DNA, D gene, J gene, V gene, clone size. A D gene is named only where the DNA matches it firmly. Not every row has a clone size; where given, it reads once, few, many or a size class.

CDR3: CATSDAQGSSYNEQYF
DNA: TGTGCCACCAGTGATGCTCAAGGGAGCTCCTACAATGAGCAGTACTTC
D: .
J: TRBJ2-7
V: TRBV24-1
size: .

CDR3: CSARGETSGRAGYAGELFF
DNA: TGCAGTGCTAGAGGCGAAACTAGCGGGAGGGCCGGTTATGCCGGGGAGCTGTTTTTT
D: TRBD2
J: TRBJ2-2
V: TRBV20-1
size: .

CDR3: CASRLGTEFSYEQYF
DNA: TGTGCCAGCCGCCTGGGGACAGAGTTTTCCTACGAGCAGTACTTC
D: TRBD1
J: TRBJ2-7
V: TRBV12-3/TRBV12-4
size: many

CDR3: CASSLVIGTPQETQYF
DNA: TGTGCCAGCAGTTTGGTAATCGGGACACCACAAGAGACCCAGTACTTC
D: .
J: TRBJ2-5
V: TRBV5-4
size: .

CDR3: CASSFPSLSQETQYF
DNA: TGTGCCAGCAGTTTCCCTTCTCTATCCCAAGAGACCCAGTACTTC
D: .
J: TRBJ2-5
V: TRBV12-3/TRBV12-4
size: many

CDR3: CASSPSPTGREAFF
DNA: TGTGCCAGCAGCCCCAGCCCGACAGGGAGAGAAGCTTTCTTT
D: TRBD1
J: TRBJ1-1
V: TRBV3-1
size: many

CDR3: CASVTGGTYEQYF
DNA: TGTGCCAGCGTGACAGGGGGAACCTACGAGCAGTACTTC
D: TRBD1
J: TRBJ2-7
V: TRBV2
size: .

CDR3: CASKDRGQWDTEAFF
DNA: TGTGCCAGTAAAGACAGGGGGCAATGGGACACTGAAGCTTTCTTT
D: TRBD1
J: TRBJ1-1
V: TRBV6-1
size: few

CDR3: CSDRPGNTIYF
DNA: TGCAGTGACCGGCCTGGAAACACCATATATTTT
D: .
J: TRBJ1-3
V: TRBV20-1
size: .

CDR3: CASSQDQLSSGVHEQYF
DNA: TGTGCCAGCAGCCAAGATCAATTGTCTAGCGGGGTCCACGAGCAGTACTTC
D: TRBD2
J: TRBJ2-7
V: TRBV3-1
size: few

CDR3: CASSLEGTGSQPQHF
DNA: TGTGCCAGCAGCTTAGAAGGGACAGGGAGTCAGCCCCAGCATTTT
D: TRBD1
J: TRBJ1-5
V: TRBV11-2
size: .

CDR3: CASSLRAADTQYF
DNA: TGTGCCAGCAGCCTGAGGGCGGCGGATACGCAGTATTTT
D: .
J: TRBJ2-3
V: TRBV9
size: .

CDR3: CASNLAEAQETQYF
DNA: TGTGCCAGCAACCTAGCGGAGGCTCAAGAGACCCAGTACTTC
D: TRBD2
J: TRBJ2-5
V: TRBV11-2
size: many

CDR3: CASSQGRSRDRAGNTIYF
DNA: TGCGCCAGCAGCCAAGGACGGTCCCGGGACAGAGCTGGAAACACCATATATTTT
D: TRBD1
J: TRBJ1-3
V: TRBV4-1
size: .

CDR3: CASRPPLGELFF
DNA: TGTGCCAGCAGGCCCCCCCTCGGGGAGCTGTTTTTT
D: .
J: TRBJ2-2
V: TRBV2
size: .

CDR3: CSVEEDLGTEAFF
DNA: TGCAGCGTTGAAGAGGACCTGGGGACTGAAGCTTTCTTT
D: .
J: TRBJ1-1
V: TRBV29-1
size: .

CDR3: CVSSLGIGRRTEAFF
DNA: TGTGTTAGCAGCTTGGGCATCGGCCGACGCACTGAAGCTTTCTTT
D: .
J: TRBJ1-1
V: TRBV11-2
size: .

CDR3: CASSQDGQWGEEQYF
DNA: TGTGCCAGCAGCCAAGACGGGCAATGGGGCGAGGAGCAGTACTTC
D: .
J: TRBJ2-7
V: TRBV3-1
size: many

CDR3: CASGDDGHDYGYTF
DNA: TGTGCCAGTGGAGATGACGGACATGACTATGGCTACACCTTC
D: .
J: TRBJ1-2
V: TRBV19
size: many

CDR3: CASSSFPTTNEKLFF
DNA: TGCGCCAGCAGCTCGTTCCCCACAACTAATGAAAAACTGTTTTTT
D: .
J: TRBJ1-4
V: TRBV4-1
size: few

CDR3: CAISGSTVNEQFF
DNA: TGTGCCATCAGTGGGTCGACGGTCAATGAGCAGTTCTTC
D: .
J: TRBJ2-1
V: TRBV10-3
size: .

CDR3: CGATGASGSGRTDTQYF
DNA: TGCGGTGCCACCGGGGCTAGCGGGAGTGGGCGCACAGATACGCAGTATTTT
D: TRBD2
J: TRBJ2-3
V: TRBV20-1
size: .

CDR3: CSASDRGATGELFF
DNA: TGCAGTGCTTCGGACAGGGGGGCCACCGGGGAGCTGTTTTTT
D: TRBD1
J: TRBJ2-2
V: TRBV20-1
size: few

CDR3: CAWSAGTGGTGYEQYF
DNA: TGTGCCTGGAGTGCCGGGACAGGGGGAACAGGCTACGAGCAGTACTTC
D: TRBD1
J: TRBJ2-7
V: TRBV30
size: .

CDR3: CASSFPGRGNQPQYF
DNA: TGTGCCAGCAGTTTCCCAGGGCGAGGCAATCAGCCCCAGTACTTC
D: .
J: TRBJ2-5
V: TRBV12-3/TRBV12-4
size: .

CDR3: CASTPGQGLTEAFF
DNA: TGTGCCAGCACCCCGGGGCAGGGGCTCACTGAAGCTTTCTTT
D: .
J: TRBJ1-1
V: TRBV2
size: many

CDR3: CASSSWTRDDNEQFF
DNA: TGTGCCAGCAGCTCCTGGACTAGGGATGACAATGAGCAGTTCTTC
D: TRBD2
J: TRBJ2-1
V: TRBV7-2
size: few

CDR3: CSARRDSPYEQYF
DNA: TGCAGTGCTCGGCGGGACTCTCCCTACGAGCAGTACTTC
D: .
J: TRBJ2-7
V: TRBV20-1
size: many

CDR3: CSASVAGVSEQYF
DNA: TGCAGTGCTAGTGTAGCGGGAGTTTCCGAGCAGTACTTC
D: TRBD2
J: TRBJ2-7
V: TRBV20-1
size: .

CDR3: CASSLASHSGNTIYF
DNA: TGTGCCAGCAGTTTAGCCTCTCACTCTGGAAACACCATATATTTT
D: .
J: TRBJ1-3
V: TRBV12-3/TRBV12-4
size: many

CDR3: CASSLRAGDLTGELFF
DNA: TGTGCCAGCAGCCTTCGGGCAGGAGATCTCACCGGGGAGCTGTTTTTT
D: .
J: TRBJ2-2
V: TRBV7-9
size: many

CDR3: CASSQDGISNQPQHF
DNA: TGCGCCAGCAGCCAAGATGGAATTAGCAATCAGCCCCAGCATTTT
D: .
J: TRBJ1-5
V: TRBV4-3
size: many

CDR3: CAISGTANGNTGELFF
DNA: TGTGCCATCAGTGGGACGGCAAATGGAAACACCGGGGAGCTGTTTTTT
D: .
J: TRBJ2-2
V: TRBV10-3
size: .

CDR3: CASSSASGRAWGGELFF
DNA: TGTGCCAGCAGCTCCGCTAGCGGGAGGGCCTGGGGCGGGGAGCTGTTTTTT
D: TRBD2
J: TRBJ2-2
V: TRBV7-2
size: many

CDR3: CASGHGLQDTQYF
DNA: TGTGCTAGTGGCCATGGTCTTCAAGATACGCAGTATTTT
D: .
J: TRBJ2-3
V: TRBV12-5
size: .

CDR3: CATSSDRRLEGANVLTF
DNA: TGTGCCACCAGCAGTGATCGGAGATTGGAAGGGGCCAACGTCCTGACTTTC
D: .
J: TRBJ2-6
V: TRBV15
size: .

CDR3: CASTPDQGHYGYTF
DNA: TGCGCCAGCACGCCAGATCAGGGGCACTATGGCTACACCTTC
D: .
J: TRBJ1-2
V: TRBV5-1
size: many

CDR3: CASSGTEGYEQYF
DNA: TGTGCCAGCAGCGGAACCGAAGGCTACGAGCAGTACTTC
D: .
J: TRBJ2-7
V: TRBV7-9
size: .

CDR3: CASSQNNFGNLMNTEAFF
DNA: TGCGCCAGCAGCCAGAATAATTTCGGGAACCTCATGAACACTGAAGCTTTCTTT
D: .
J: TRBJ1-1
V: TRBV4-1
size: few

CDR3: CASSLVGLTGGRQPQHF
DNA: TGTGCCAGCAGCTTAGTCGGGCTCACAGGGGGAAGACAGCCCCAGCATTTT
D: TRBD1
J: TRBJ1-5
V: TRBV11-2
size: .

CDR3: CSAREGVAYEQYF
DNA: TGCAGTGCTAGGGAGGGAGTGGCCTACGAGCAGTACTTC
D: .
J: TRBJ2-7
V: TRBV20-1
size: .

CDR3: CASLSGGQRDTEAFF
DNA: TGTGCCAGTCTCTCCGGGGGACAGCGAGACACTGAAGCTTTCTTT
D: TRBD1
J: TRBJ1-1
V: TRBV19
size: many

CDR3: CASSMGGIEAFF
DNA: TGTGCCAGCAGCATGGGGGGTATTGAAGCTTTCTTT
D: .
J: TRBJ1-1
V: TRBV11-3
size: many

CDR3: CSARTGLVASYEQYF
DNA: TGCAGTGCTAGAACGGGACTTGTAGCCTCCTACGAGCAGTACTTC
D: .
J: TRBJ2-7
V: TRBV20-1
size: many

CDR3: CASSYFGTGFGYTF
DNA: TGTGCCAGCAGTTACTTTGGGACAGGGTTTGGCTACACCTTC
D: TRBD1
J: TRBJ1-2
V: TRBV6-5
size: many

CDR3: CSEQGPYGYTF
DNA: TGCAGCGAACAGGGGCCCTATGGCTACACCTTC
D: TRBD1
J: TRBJ1-2
V: TRBV29-1
size: many

CDR3: CASKVGGELFF
DNA: TGTGCCAGCAAGGTAGGGGGGGAGCTGTTTTTT
D: .
J: TRBJ2-2
V: TRBV12-3/TRBV12-4
size: .

CDR3: CASSQDSTYRQETQYF
DNA: TGTGCCAGCAGCCAAGATTCGACCTACCGGCAAGAGACCCAGTACTTC
D: .
J: TRBJ2-5
V: TRBV3-1
size: few

CDR3: CASLLGRDDTGELFF
DNA: TGTGCCAGCCTTCTTGGCAGGGACGACACCGGGGAGCTGTTTTTT
D: .
J: TRBJ2-2
V: TRBV2
size: many

CDR3: CASSYSWLAGQETQYF
DNA: TGCGCCAGCAGCTATTCCTGGCTAGCCGGACAAGAGACCCAGTACTTC
D: .
J: TRBJ2-5
V: TRBV5-1
size: .

CDR3: CASSTSSYEQYF
DNA: TGTGCCAGCAGTACGAGCTCCTACGAGCAGTACTTC
D: .
J: TRBJ2-7
V: TRBV7-2
size: many

CDR3: CASSLDVRGGNQPQYF
DNA: TGTGCCAGCAGCTTAGACGTGAGGGGCGGAAATCAGCCCCAGTACTTC
D: .
J: TRBJ2-5
V: TRBV7-3
size: .

CDR3: CATSFRAGYTF
DNA: TGTGCCACCAGCTTCCGAGCGGGCTACACCTTC
D: .
J: TRBJ1-2
V: TRBV15
size: once